The source of this TCR beta chain is a study of response to subunit inactivated influenza vaccine. TCRdb ran MiXCR on the RT-PCR reads and lists one entry per CDR3 protein. The sample records more than 550,000 distinct CDR3 sequences, about 11% being singletons. This clonotype was counted only a few times. The CDR3 is 15 residues long. V dropped 6 bases and J dropped 1 base, with 14 bases sitting between them. The germline V gene has CDR1 MNHNS and CDR2 SASEGT. These data were likewise used in another study, on T cells expressing NK-cell markers. As that report states: TCR beta libraries carry UMIs added by 5'RACE template switching. Once again these clonotypes came out on top in the CD3+CD56-NKG2C+ fraction of four donors.

Sample: PBMCs from blood, taken on the day of vaccination. The clonotype was recovered from a man between 50 and 59 years old who received an inactivated influenza vaccine. The chain links TRBV6-1 to TRBJ2-3; tentatively, D is TRBD2 (5 bases). The CDR3 nucleotides are TGTGCCAGCAGACCAGACGGGATTGGCACAGATACGCAGTATTTT. As protein: CASRPDGIGTDTQYF.